This T cell receptor (beta chain) was identified in a study of control samples from healthy donors and cancer patients. Germline values: CDR1 MNHNY, CDR2 SVGAGI (reference sequence). The V end was cut by 8 bases, the J end by 6 bases, with 17 bases between. CDR3 length: 14 amino acids. TCRdb keeps only in-frame clones here, not all; method: immunoSEQ multiplex PCR. The sample lists 150,000 or so clones; around 94% were seen once. The gene calls are TRBV6-6 and TRBJ2-1, with D maybe TRBD1 (6 bases). What was sequenced was PBMCs. This TCR came from a man aged 55 to 69 with colorectal cancer. The CDR3 sequence: CASLQTGRSNEQFF. Here the CDR3 DNA reads TGTGCCAGCCTACAGACAGGCCGATCCAATGAGCAGTTCTTC.